This T cell receptor beta chain was profiled in a study of blood T cell repertoires in COVID-19. Sequenced by immunoSEQ multiplex PCR; TCRdb stores in-frame clones only, minus some. The profile shows tens of thousands of clones, around 80% of them singletons. Input material: peripheral blood. The receptor was derived from a woman of 80 years or more with active or convalescent COVID-19.

CDR3 loop: CASSQGQGVEVSKNIQYF. Written as DNA, the CDR3 is TGTGCCAGCAGCCAAGGTCAGGGGGTAGAGGTGTCCAAAAACATTCAGTACTTC. The chain has TRBV4-2 and TRBJ2-4, with 7 bases fitting TRBD1. This CDR3 is built from 18 residues. The trim removed 1 base at V and 2 bases at J, leaving 11 bases unmatched. CDR1 and CDR2 from the germline V gene are LGHNA and YNFKEQ.